Listed below are T cell receptor beta chains from one sample, sequenced in a study of T cell responses to AZD1222 COVID-19 vaccine. Only in-frame clones appear in the TCRdb table, and some are missing; sequencing was by immunoSEQ multiplex PCR. The sample carries about 210,000 clones, around 94% recorded once. Sample: peripheral blood, taken 28 days after the second dose of the MenACWY control vaccine. The receptors come from an adult who received the MenACWY meningococcal vaccine as a control. The CDR3 runs from the conserved cysteine through the conserved F or W. Fields, in order: J gene, clone size, V gene, D gene, CDR3 DNA, CDR3 protein. The D gene is left open where the match is weak. The listing skips clone size in some rows; elsewhere it reads once, few, many or a size class.

j_call: TRBJ2-3; clone_size: NA; v_call: TRBV29-1; d_call: NA; cdr3_nt: TGCAGCGTTGAAGTGGTGGCATTTAACACAGATACGCAGTATTTT; cdr3_aa: CSVEVVAFNTDTQYF
j_call: TRBJ2-2; clone_size: NA; v_call: TRBV19; d_call: NA; cdr3_nt: TGTGCCAGTAGTATAGGGTCCCAGCCCAACGGGGAGCTGTTTTTT; cdr3_aa: CASSIGSQPNGELFF
j_call: TRBJ2-7; clone_size: NA; v_call: TRBV27; d_call: NA; cdr3_nt: TGTGCCAGCAGTTTTGATACTGGGAACGAGCAGTACTTC; cdr3_aa: CASSFDTGNEQYF
j_call: TRBJ1-2; clone_size: once; v_call: TRBV30; d_call: TRBD1; cdr3_nt: TGTGCCTGGAGTGTTTCGGTGCTAGGGACAGACAGATATGGCTACACCTTC; cdr3_aa: CAWSVSVLGTDRYGYTF
j_call: TRBJ1-2; clone_size: NA; v_call: TRBV6-5; d_call: NA; cdr3_nt: TGTGCCAGCAGTTACTCCGGGACGCATAGCTATGGCTACACCTTC; cdr3_aa: CASSYSGTHSYGYTF
j_call: TRBJ1-5; clone_size: few; v_call: TRBV28; d_call: NA; cdr3_nt: TGTGCCAGCAGTTATAGCAATCAGCCCCAGCATTTT; cdr3_aa: CASSYSNQPQHF
j_call: TRBJ1-2; clone_size: NA; v_call: TRBV6-2/TRBV6-3; d_call: NA; cdr3_nt: TGTGCCAGCAGTTACCGGGAGGGGAAGTCGAGTGACTATGGCTACACCTTC; cdr3_aa: CASSYREGKSSDYGYTF
j_call: TRBJ2-6; clone_size: NA; v_call: TRBV28; d_call: TRBD1; cdr3_nt: TGTGCCAGCGGGGACAGCTCTGGGGCCAACGTCCTGACTTTC; cdr3_aa: CASGDSSGANVLTF
j_call: TRBJ2-7; clone_size: NA; v_call: TRBV6-6; d_call: TRBD1; cdr3_nt: TGTGCCAGCAGCGGACAGGAGTACGAGCAGTACTTC; cdr3_aa: CASSGQEYEQYF
j_call: TRBJ2-5; clone_size: NA; v_call: TRBV4-2; d_call: TRBD2; cdr3_nt: TGTGCCAGCAGCCAAGCCGGGACTAGCGGGATGGAGACCCAGTACTTC; cdr3_aa: CASSQAGTSGMETQYF
j_call: TRBJ1-1; clone_size: NA; v_call: TRBV6-5; d_call: NA; cdr3_nt: TGTGCCAGCAGTATCTCCACAGGGAGAACTGAAGCTTTCTTT; cdr3_aa: CASSISTGRTEAFF
j_call: TRBJ2-5; clone_size: NA; v_call: TRBV2; d_call: TRBD1; cdr3_nt: TGTGCCAGCAGTGAGACAGGGGTAGAGACCCAGTACTTC; cdr3_aa: CASSETGVETQYF
j_call: TRBJ2-2; clone_size: NA; v_call: TRBV21-1; d_call: NA; cdr3_nt: TGTGCCAGTAATAGCGGGGGGCCGAGGAGCGGGGAGCTGTTTTTT; cdr3_aa: CASNSGGPRSGELFF
j_call: TRBJ2-1; clone_size: NA; v_call: TRBV7-9; d_call: NA; cdr3_nt: TGTGCCAGCAGCTTTCAGAACAATGAGCAGTTCTTC; cdr3_aa: CASSFQNNEQFF
j_call: TRBJ2-3; clone_size: NA; v_call: TRBV24-1; d_call: NA; cdr3_nt: TGTGCCACCAGTGATTGGACCCTTTCTAGCACAGATACGCAGTATTTT; cdr3_aa: CATSDWTLSSTDTQYF
j_call: TRBJ1-4; clone_size: NA; v_call: TRBV27; d_call: NA; cdr3_nt: TGTGCCAGCAGCCTCTGGCCAGACGTCGAAAAACTGTTTTTT; cdr3_aa: CASSLWPDVEKLFF
j_call: TRBJ1-2; clone_size: NA; v_call: TRBV28; d_call: NA; cdr3_nt: TGTGCCAGCACCCCACCAGGAGGATATGGCTACACCTTC; cdr3_aa: CASTPPGGYGYTF
j_call: TRBJ1-2; clone_size: NA; v_call: TRBV9; d_call: TRBD1; cdr3_nt: TGTGCCAGCAGCGTAGGACAGGGGGATGGCTACACCTTC; cdr3_aa: CASSVGQGDGYTF
j_call: TRBJ1-1; clone_size: NA; v_call: TRBV5-6; d_call: NA; cdr3_nt: TGTGCCAGCAGCCTGGCTGCGGGGAACACTGAAGCTTTCTTT; cdr3_aa: CASSLAAGNTEAFF
j_call: TRBJ2-7; clone_size: once; v_call: TRBV6-5; d_call: NA; cdr3_nt: TGTGCCAGCAGTTACTCGGGGCAGGGGCCCGCTTACGAGCAGTACTTC; cdr3_aa: CASSYSGQGPAYEQYF
j_call: TRBJ1-5; clone_size: NA; v_call: TRBV6-5; d_call: NA; cdr3_nt: TGTGCCAGCAGGGGCCTCGGTCAGCCCCAGCATTTT; cdr3_aa: CASRGLGQPQHF
j_call: TRBJ2-7; clone_size: NA; v_call: TRBV7-3; d_call: TRBD2; cdr3_nt: TGTGCCAGCAGCTTGGGAGGGACCTCCTACGAGCAGTACTTC; cdr3_aa: CASSLGGTSYEQYF
j_call: TRBJ2-1; clone_size: NA; v_call: TRBV5-1; d_call: TRBD2; cdr3_nt: TGCGCCAGCAGCTTGGGGGGAGCGGGGATTAACAATGAGCAGTTCTTC; cdr3_aa: CASSLGGAGINNEQFF
j_call: TRBJ2-3; clone_size: NA; v_call: TRBV19; d_call: TRBD2; cdr3_nt: TGTGCCAGTAGTGGATGGCTAGCGGAGAGCACAGATACGCAGTATTTT; cdr3_aa: CASSGWLAESTDTQYF
j_call: TRBJ1-5; clone_size: NA; v_call: TRBV2; d_call: NA; cdr3_nt: TGTGCCAGCTCCGGACACGCACGGGATGGCAATCAGCCCCAGCATTTT; cdr3_aa: CASSGHARDGNQPQHF
j_call: TRBJ1-5; clone_size: NA; v_call: TRBV5-1; d_call: NA; cdr3_nt: TGCGCCAGCAGCTCGGAAGAGGGTCAGCCCCAGCATTTT; cdr3_aa: CASSSEEGQPQHF
j_call: TRBJ2-2; clone_size: NA; v_call: TRBV9; d_call: TRBD2; cdr3_nt: TGTGCCAGCAGGGGGGAGGGCGCCACCGGGGAGCTGTTTTTT; cdr3_aa: CASRGEGATGELFF
j_call: TRBJ1-1; clone_size: NA; v_call: TRBV29-1; d_call: NA; cdr3_nt: TGCAGCGTTGCGGCCCCTCTGAGCGCTGAAGCTTTCTTT; cdr3_aa: CSVAAPLSAEAFF
j_call: TRBJ1-3; clone_size: NA; v_call: TRBV10-3; d_call: TRBD1; cdr3_nt: TGTGCCATCGCCGGGACAGCTGGAAACACCATATATTTT; cdr3_aa: CAIAGTAGNTIYF
j_call: TRBJ2-7; clone_size: NA; v_call: TRBV18; d_call: TRBD2; cdr3_nt: TGTGCCAGCTCACCGCTCCTAGCGGGAGGAACCTACGAGCAGTACTTC; cdr3_aa: CASSPLLAGGTYEQYF
j_call: TRBJ1-5; clone_size: NA; v_call: TRBV7-2; d_call: NA; cdr3_nt: TGTGCCAGCAGCTTAAGGGGTTGGGGGCAGCCCCAGCATTTT; cdr3_aa: CASSLRGWGQPQHF
j_call: TRBJ1-2; clone_size: NA; v_call: TRBV3-1/TRBV3-2; d_call: TRBD1; cdr3_nt: TGTGCCAGCAGTGACAGGGTCTATGGCTACACCTTC; cdr3_aa: CASSDRVYGYTF
j_call: TRBJ2-5; clone_size: NA; v_call: TRBV29-1; d_call: TRBD1; cdr3_nt: TGCAGCGGTGGGACAGTGGAGACCCAGTACTTC; cdr3_aa: CSGGTVETQYF
j_call: TRBJ1-1; clone_size: NA; v_call: TRBV7-9; d_call: NA; cdr3_nt: TGTGCCAGCAGCTCTTGGGGAGGCGCATACACTGAAGCTTTCTTT; cdr3_aa: CASSSWGGAYTEAFF
j_call: TRBJ1-2; clone_size: NA; v_call: TRBV19; d_call: TRBD1; cdr3_nt: TGTGCCAGTAGTGTAAGCGGGACAGGGAAAGTCTATGGCTACACCTTC; cdr3_aa: CASSVSGTGKVYGYTF
j_call: TRBJ1-4; clone_size: NA; v_call: TRBV27; d_call: NA; cdr3_nt: TGTGCCAGCAGTTCAGTCCGAGGTGAAAAACTGTTTTTT; cdr3_aa: CASSSVRGEKLFF
j_call: TRBJ2-1; clone_size: NA; v_call: TRBV3-1/TRBV3-2; d_call: TRBD2; cdr3_nt: TGTGCCAGCAGCCAGGAACTAGCGGGAAGGGACAATGAGCAGTTCTTC; cdr3_aa: CASSQELAGRDNEQFF
j_call: TRBJ2-7; clone_size: NA; v_call: TRBV6-2/TRBV6-3; d_call: TRBD1; cdr3_nt: TGTGCCAGCAGCGGGCAGGGGGCCTTCTACGAGCAGTACTTC; cdr3_aa: CASSGQGAFYEQYF
j_call: TRBJ2-1; clone_size: NA; v_call: TRBV18; d_call: TRBD1; cdr3_nt: TGTGCCAGCTCACCTCCCGGACAGGGGCCGACCTACAATGAGCAGTTCTTC; cdr3_aa: CASSPPGQGPTYNEQFF
j_call: TRBJ2-1; clone_size: once; v_call: TRBV4-3; d_call: TRBD1; cdr3_nt: TGCGCCAGCAGCCACGGGGACAGGGGGCGAAATGAGCAGTTCTTC; cdr3_aa: CASSHGDRGRNEQFF
j_call: TRBJ1-1; clone_size: NA; v_call: TRBV12-2; d_call: NA; cdr3_nt: TGTGCAAGTCGCTTGGGCGTGACGTACACTGAAGCTTTCTTT; cdr3_aa: CASRLGVTYTEAFF
j_call: TRBJ2-2; clone_size: NA; v_call: TRBV13; d_call: NA; cdr3_nt: TGTGCCAGCAGCTCCCACGGGGAGCTGTTTTTT; cdr3_aa: CASSSHGELFF
j_call: TRBJ2-5; clone_size: NA; v_call: TRBV3-1/TRBV3-2; d_call: TRBD2; cdr3_nt: TGTGCCAGCAGCCGGGGACTAGGGGAAGAGACCCAGTACTTC; cdr3_aa: CASSRGLGEETQYF
j_call: TRBJ1-5; clone_size: many; v_call: TRBV30; d_call: TRBD1; cdr3_nt: TGTGCCTGGAGCGACAGGGAGCATCAGCCCCAGCATTTT; cdr3_aa: CAWSDREHQPQHF
j_call: TRBJ2-2; clone_size: NA; v_call: TRBV6-6; d_call: TRBD1; cdr3_nt: TGTGCCAGCAGTCGGGATGGAAGGGGGCGCTTCCCCGGGGAGCTGTTTTTT; cdr3_aa: CASSRDGRGRFPGELFF
j_call: TRBJ1-5; clone_size: NA; v_call: TRBV19; d_call: NA; cdr3_nt: TGTGCCAGTAGTATGGGGGGTGTAACCTATCAGCCCCAGCATTTT; cdr3_aa: CASSMGGVTYQPQHF
j_call: TRBJ1-4; clone_size: NA; v_call: TRBV5-1; d_call: NA; cdr3_nt: TGCGCCAGCAGCGTGAACCCGTCAGCAACTAATGAAAAACTGTTTTTT; cdr3_aa: CASSVNPSATNEKLFF
j_call: TRBJ2-2; clone_size: few; v_call: TRBV6-1; d_call: NA; cdr3_nt: TGTGCCAGCAGTGAACGGTGGGGGCTGGCCGGGGAGCTGTTTTTT; cdr3_aa: CASSERWGLAGELFF
j_call: TRBJ2-7; clone_size: once; v_call: TRBV7-2; d_call: NA; cdr3_nt: TGTGCCAGCAGGTGGGCAGGCTCCTACGAGCAGTACTTC; cdr3_aa: CASRWAGSYEQYF